This TCR beta chain was obtained from a study of T cell repertoires in ileal Crohn's disease (dated by TCRdb to about 2019). Background for the entire study: At the time of surgery, about a third of patients were active smokers, and the median duration of disease was approximately 8 years. Every patient underwent surgery because of a complication, which was stricturing disease in 61% of cases and penetrating disease in about 39%. Running in parallel with the study was a multicentre cohort set up to find predictors of early endoscopic recurrence following ileocolonic resection. Endoscopic postoperative recurrence was defined by a Rutgeerts score above i0. Neoterminal ileum biopsies obtained at postoperative colonoscopy were designated as M6 samples. A total of roughly 170 mucosal samples from 57 patients were sequenced, collected from several sites on the surgical specimen and at postoperative endoscopy. A prospective multicentre cohort supplied the roughly 57 Crohn's disease patients whose TCR repertoires were analysed. Roughly half of the patients were given postoperative therapy, with approximately 17 on anti-TNF agents and under 13 on thiopurines.

V is pared back by 2 bases and J by 8 bases, with 12 bases lying between the germline termini. Reading from cysteine to phenylalanine, the CDR3 counts 14 amino acids. The entry retains the CDR3 DNA only, 42 bases that are in frame from base 1. As encoded in the germline V gene, CDR1 is LGHNA while CDR2 is YNFKEQ. For commercial TCRB immunosequencing, approximately 460 nanograms of biopsy DNA were submitted for each sample. Adaptive Biotechnology amplified CDR3 regions from genomic DNA with a two-step multiplex PCR that controlled for amplification bias. Primers for every V and J gene segment were used in the first PCR, and barcodes and Illumina adapters were added in the second PCR. An Illumina instrument was used to sequence the CDR3 libraries. Under the source paper's analysis protocol: Vendor-provided pipelines were combined with custom analysis of raw data in R/Bioconductor under R version 3.3.0. Clonality, ranging from 0 to 1, was calculated as the inverse of the normalised Shannon entropy of all productive clones. High-frequency clones were defined as the share of the repertoire occupied by the top 100 clones, with only clones passing a 95% confidence test being retained. The Simpson index measured repertoire diversity, and the Morisita-Horn index measured overlap between samples. This is the immuneACCESS table as TCRdb keeps it, with only in-frame sequences that have V and J called. A part of the clones is gone; compared with another copy, unresolved V genes explain less than half, and the rest is unexplained. V, J and clone size reflect that table, while D and trimming were determined from the DNA. Across this sample there are 10,000 to 15,000 clones, with about 82% seen only once. The top ten hold 15% to 20% of the sample.

The label giving this sample's time point can be read as: neoterminal ileum biopsy at postoperative endoscopy, about 6 months after surgery. To be eligible, patients had to be adults with ileal or ileocolonic Crohn's disease and an indication for ileocolonic resection. Before DNA extraction, whole ileal mucosal biopsies were kept frozen at -80 degrees C. A TRizol-based method was used to extract genomic DNA from the frozen whole biopsies, and the DNA was quantified with a NanoDrop 2000 spectrophotometer. The research as a whole found: Higher percentages of high-frequency clones at the time of surgery were linked to endoscopic recurrence, and every patient with clonality above 26.8% (18/57) had recurrence. Only a subgroup of patients, of unstated size, had their mucosal CD4 and CD8 T cells sorted and sequenced. Within the first year after surgery, the timing of postoperative endoscopy varied, and the median delay was about 7.3 months. A significantly higher proportion of clonal expansions was observed in active smokers at surgery than in non-smokers (approximately 26% vs 17%, p=0.02). More high-frequency clones were carried by sorted CD8 T cells than by CD4 T cells, suggesting that mucosal expansions were mainly CD8.

Comment on this clone: Its antigen is not yet known. Base qualities are not recorded, but no much larger clone differs from it by a single base.

Input material: ileal tissue. This sequence originates from an adult with Crohn's disease. The chain couples TRBV4-2 to TRBJ1-4; TRBD1 is perhaps the D gene, given 5 matching bases. The CDR3 reads as follows: CASSQPGGNEKLFF. The nucleotide sequence is TGTGCCAGCAGCCAACCGGGGGGTAACGAAAAACTGTTTTTT.